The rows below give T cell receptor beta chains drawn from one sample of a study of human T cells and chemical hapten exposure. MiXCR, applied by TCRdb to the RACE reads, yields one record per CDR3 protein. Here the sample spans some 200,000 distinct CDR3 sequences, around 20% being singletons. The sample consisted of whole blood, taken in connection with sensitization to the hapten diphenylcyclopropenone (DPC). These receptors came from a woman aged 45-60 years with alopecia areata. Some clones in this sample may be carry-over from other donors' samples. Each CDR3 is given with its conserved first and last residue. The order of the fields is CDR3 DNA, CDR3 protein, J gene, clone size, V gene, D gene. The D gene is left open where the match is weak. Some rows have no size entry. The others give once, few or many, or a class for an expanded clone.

CDR3 DNA: TGTGCCAGCAGCAACAGTCCGCTCCTCCACTTT; CDR3 protein: CASSNSPLLHF; J gene: TRBJ1-6; clone size: NA; V gene: TRBV7-9; D gene: NA
CDR3 DNA: TGCAGTGCCACAACCGGGCCCATTCAGTACTTC; CDR3 protein: CSATTGPIQYF; J gene: TRBJ2-4; clone size: few; V gene: TRBV20-1; D gene: NA
CDR3 DNA: TGTGCCAGCAGTGGTGCAGGACCCATCTCTGGAAACACCATATATTTT; CDR3 protein: CASSGAGPISGNTIYF; J gene: TRBJ1-3; clone size: NA; V gene: TRBV2; D gene: NA
CDR3 DNA: TGCGCCAGCAGTGAGCGTCCGGCAGGCAGCGGAGCTGAAGCTTTCTTT; CDR3 protein: CASSERPAGSGAEAFF; J gene: TRBJ1-1; clone size: few; V gene: TRBV10-1; D gene: NA
CDR3 DNA: TGTGCCAGCAGTTATACGGGAGATCAGGATACGCAGTATTTT; CDR3 protein: CASSYTGDQDTQYF; J gene: TRBJ2-3; clone size: NA; V gene: TRBV6-6; D gene: NA
CDR3 DNA: TGCAGTGCCTTAAGTAGCTCCTACGAGCAGTACTTC; CDR3 protein: CSALSSSYEQYF; J gene: TRBJ2-7; clone size: few; V gene: TRBV20-1; D gene: NA
CDR3 DNA: TGTGCCATCAGTGATGGGTCCGGGTACAATGGCTACACCTTC; CDR3 protein: CAISDGSGYNGYTF; J gene: TRBJ1-2; clone size: few; V gene: TRBV10-3; D gene: NA
CDR3 DNA: TGTGCCAGCAGTGAAATGAGGCTAGCGGGTTCCAATGAGCAGTTCTTC; CDR3 protein: CASSEMRLAGSNEQFF; J gene: TRBJ2-1; clone size: NA; V gene: TRBV25-1; D gene: TRBD2
CDR3 DNA: TGCAGCGTCTCTAGTAGACAGGGTGGCGCAGATACGCAGTATTTT; CDR3 protein: CSVSSRQGGADTQYF; J gene: TRBJ2-3; clone size: few; V gene: TRBV29-1; D gene: TRBD1
CDR3 DNA: TGCGCCAGCAGTGATACGCCAGCAGATACGCAGTATTTT; CDR3 protein: CASSDTPADTQYF; J gene: TRBJ2-3; clone size: NA; V gene: TRBV10-1; D gene: NA
CDR3 DNA: TGCGCCAGCAGCTTGGGAATTAACACTGAAGCTTTCTTT; CDR3 protein: CASSLGINTEAFF; J gene: TRBJ1-1; clone size: few; V gene: TRBV5-1; D gene: NA
CDR3 DNA: TGTGCCAGCAGTCCCGGGGGGCGAGGTGAAAAACTGTTTTTT; CDR3 protein: CASSPGGRGEKLFF; J gene: TRBJ1-4; clone size: NA; V gene: TRBV5-4; D gene: NA
CDR3 DNA: TGTGCCAGCAGCCGAGCCTATCTGGATGAGCAGTTCTTC; CDR3 protein: CASSRAYLDEQFF; J gene: TRBJ2-1; clone size: NA; V gene: TRBV14; D gene: NA
CDR3 DNA: TGTGCCAGCAGCTTAGAGGTGCTAGCGGGCAGTGAGCAGTTCTTC; CDR3 protein: CASSLEVLAGSEQFF; J gene: TRBJ2-1; clone size: few; V gene: TRBV7-2; D gene: TRBD2
CDR3 DNA: TGTGCCAGCAGCTGGGCTATCGACAATGAGCAGTTCTTC; CDR3 protein: CASSWAIDNEQFF; J gene: TRBJ2-1; clone size: NA; V gene: TRBV5-6; D gene: NA
CDR3 DNA: TGTGCCACCAGTGTGGCAGGGGGCGAAATAAGGTCCTACAATGAGCAGTTCTTC; CDR3 protein: CATSVAGGEIRSYNEQFF; J gene: TRBJ2-1; clone size: NA; V gene: TRBV24-1; D gene: TRBD1
CDR3 DNA: TGTGCCAGCTCACCGGGTTCTAATGAGCAGTTCTTC; CDR3 protein: CASSPGSNEQFF; J gene: TRBJ2-1; clone size: NA; V gene: TRBV18; D gene: NA
CDR3 DNA: TGTGCCATCAGTACTAGTGGAAACACAGATACGCAGTATTTT; CDR3 protein: CAISTSGNTDTQYF; J gene: TRBJ2-3; clone size: NA; V gene: TRBV10-3; D gene: NA
CDR3 DNA: TGCAGCGTTAAGGGGACAGGGGACGAAAAACTGTTTTTT; CDR3 protein: CSVKGTGDEKLFF; J gene: TRBJ1-4; clone size: NA; V gene: TRBV29-1; D gene: TRBD1
CDR3 DNA: TGTGCCAGCAAAGCAGACTCCTACAATGAGCAGTTCTTC; CDR3 protein: CASKADSYNEQFF; J gene: TRBJ2-1; clone size: NA; V gene: TRBV6-6; D gene: NA
CDR3 DNA: TGTGCCAGCAGTCTCCGGCGGCCCAACACCGGGGAGCTGTTTTTT; CDR3 protein: CASSLRRPNTGELFF; J gene: TRBJ2-2; clone size: few; V gene: TRBV27; D gene: NA
CDR3 DNA: TGCGCCAGCAGCCGTACCGGGGCGGCCGGGGAGCTGTTTTTT; CDR3 protein: CASSRTGAAGELFF; J gene: TRBJ2-2; clone size: NA; V gene: TRBV5-1; D gene: NA
CDR3 DNA: TGCGCCAGCAGCGACGGGACTAGCGGGAAGAGTTTAGAGACCCAGTACTTC; CDR3 protein: CASSDGTSGKSLETQYF; J gene: TRBJ2-5; clone size: NA; V gene: TRBV5-1; D gene: TRBD2
CDR3 DNA: TGCGCCAGCACCCCTAGGCAGGGGGGAACAGATACGCAGTATTTT; CDR3 protein: CASTPRQGGTDTQYF; J gene: TRBJ2-3; clone size: NA; V gene: TRBV5-1; D gene: NA
CDR3 DNA: TGTGCCAGCAGCCCGATGCCAGATGCGCAGTATTTT; CDR3 protein: CASSPMPDAQYF; J gene: TRBJ2-3; clone size: NA; V gene: TRBV6-6; D gene: NA
CDR3 DNA: TGTGCCAGCAGCTTGTCGGGCGCGTCCTACGAGCAGTACTTC; CDR3 protein: CASSLSGASYEQYF; J gene: TRBJ2-7; clone size: NA; V gene: TRBV5-5; D gene: NA
CDR3 DNA: TGTGTCAGCAGCTTACCTCCAAGGCTAGCGGGAGTTGCAGATACGCAGTATTTT; CDR3 protein: CVSSLPPRLAGVADTQYF; J gene: TRBJ2-3; clone size: NA; V gene: TRBV7-9; D gene: TRBD2
CDR3 DNA: TGTGCCAGCAGTACCCTACAAGGGGGCCGCTATGGCTACACCTTC; CDR3 protein: CASSTLQGGRYGYTF; J gene: TRBJ1-2; clone size: NA; V gene: TRBV27; D gene: TRBD1
CDR3 DNA: TGCAGCGTTGGGGGGACTAGCGGGACCGCCTACGAGCAGTACTTC; CDR3 protein: CSVGGTSGTAYEQYF; J gene: TRBJ2-7; clone size: few; V gene: TRBV29-1; D gene: TRBD2
CDR3 DNA: TGCGCCAGCAGCTTGGGGTGGAATGAGCAGTTCTTC; CDR3 protein: CASSLGWNEQFF; J gene: TRBJ2-1; clone size: few; V gene: TRBV5-1; D gene: NA
CDR3 DNA: TGTGCCACCAGTGAAAGACAGGTAGGGTGGAATGAGCAGTTCTTC; CDR3 protein: CATSERQVGWNEQFF; J gene: TRBJ2-1; clone size: NA; V gene: TRBV24-1; D gene: NA
CDR3 DNA: TGTGCCAGCAGCGAAGCCAACCCCAGAGACAGGAGGTCCGGCGAGCAGTACTTC; CDR3 protein: CASSEANPRDRRSGEQYF; J gene: TRBJ2-7; clone size: few; V gene: TRBV21-1; D gene: NA
CDR3 DNA: TGTGCCAGCAGCCCCTACTACACAGATACGCAGTATTTT; CDR3 protein: CASSPYYTDTQYF; J gene: TRBJ2-3; clone size: few; V gene: TRBV7-9; D gene: NA
CDR3 DNA: TGTGCCAGCAGATCTCGGACTAGCGGGGCCAACCTAGATACGCAGTATTTT; CDR3 protein: CASRSRTSGANLDTQYF; J gene: TRBJ2-3; clone size: NA; V gene: TRBV7-9; D gene: TRBD2
CDR3 DNA: TGTGCCAGCAGTGGACATGTGAGCGGCGAGCAGTACTTC; CDR3 protein: CASSGHVSGEQYF; J gene: TRBJ2-7; clone size: NA; V gene: TRBV12-3/TRBV12-4; D gene: NA
CDR3 DNA: TGTGCCAGCAGCCAAAGTGGGCGGCCTTATGGCTACACCTTC; CDR3 protein: CASSQSGRPYGYTF; J gene: TRBJ1-2; clone size: NA; V gene: TRBV3-1; D gene: NA